The next 11 T cell receptor beta chains were all read from a single sample in a study of T-cell reconstitution after alpha-beta-depleted transplantation in children. TCRbeta library construction was performed incorporating unique molecular identifiers. TCRdb re-analysed the PCR reads in MiXCR, keeping a single row per CDR3 protein. The table includes over 200,000 distinct CDR3 sequences, around 9.9% detected once. The sample consisted of PBMCs, taken before TCRalphabeta/CD19-depleted stem cell transplant. The receptor set was obtained from a child less than two years old with acute myeloid leukemia, due to receive a stem cell transplant.

This clonotype has a handful of counts. The chain couples TRBV27 to TRBJ2-1; 7 nucleotides align to TRBD2. This CDR3 spans 15 amino acids. Germline trimming cut 4 bases from V and 4 bases from J; bases unmatched to any gene: 7. Germline values: CDR1 MNHEY, CDR2 SMNVEV (reference sequence). The CDR3 here is CASSWDYTGYNEQFF. The CDR3 DNA sequence: TGTGCCAGCAGTTGGGACTACACCGGTTACAATGAGCAGTTCTTC.

There are many counts of this clonotype. The V and J genes are TRBV29-1 and TRBJ1-2; weak D call: TRBD1 (5 bases). CDR3 size: 13 residues. Trimming removed 7 bases from V and 4 bases from J, with 16 bases in between. Germline V gives CDR1 SQVTM, CDR2 ANQGSEA. The DNA of the CDR3 is TGCAGCGGAGGAAAAACCGGGGCCTATGGCTACACCTTC. Translation gives CSGGKTGAYGYTF.

This clonotype occurred many times. The chain has TRBV7-3 and TRBJ2-1; 7 bases map to TRBD1. CDR1 is SGHTA and CDR2 is FQGTGA in the germline V gene. With V trimmed by 5 bases and J by 8 bases, 15 bases remained unmatched. The CDR3 spans 16 residues. CDR3 sequence: CASSPDRSKPRDEQFF. Here the CDR3 DNA reads TGTGCCAGCAGCCCGGACAGGAGCAAACCGAGGGATGAGCAGTTCTTC. The whole variable domain, filled in from reference TRBV7-3 and TRBJ2-1, reads GAGVSQTPSNKVTEKGKYVELRCDPISGHTALYWYRQSLGQGPEFLIYFQGTGAADDSGLPNDRFFAVRPEGSVSTLKIQRTERGDSAVYLCASSPDRSKPRDEQFFGPGTRLTVL.

This rearrangement joins TRBV28 to TRBJ1-5, with 9 positions matching TRBD1. V dropped 6 bases and J dropped 5; count of bases not matched to a gene: 5. Germline-derived CDR1 and CDR2 are MDHEN and SYDVKM. This CDR3 region has 14 residues. In nucleotides, the CDR3 is TGTGCCAGCAGCCGGACAGGGGATTATCAGCCCCAGCATTTT. Its translation: CASSRTGDYQPQHF.

This clonotype has ten or more counts. The V and J genes are TRBV20-1 and TRBJ2-1; D gene uncertain. The CDR3 has 13 amino acids. CDR1 and CDR2 (germline): DFQATT, SNEGSKA (reference sequence). V was cut by 2 bases and J by 3 bases, with 8 bases left in between. The CDR3 DNA reads TGCAGTGCTAGATGGGTTGGCTACAATGAGCAGTTCTTC. Translating it yields CSARWVGYNEQFF.

Points on this clonotype: One junction end does not reproduce the germline sequence, and a read error may be involved. The chain uses TRBV10-2 and TRBJ2-7; the D is unclear. The CDR3 consists of 11 residues. Germline CDR1 reads WSHSY; CDR2 reads SAAADI. The DNA for the CDR3 is TGCGTCAGCAGTGAGTCGGGTGAGCAGTACTTC. Its protein is CVSSESGEQYF.

This clonotype has at least ten counts. The rearrangement links TRBV28 to TRBJ2-5, with D perhaps matching TRBD2 (5 bases). Germline CDR1 and CDR2: MDHEN and SYDVKM. The CDR3 consists of 13 residues. Trimming shortened V by 8 bases and J by 2 bases, and 12 bases separated the two germline ends. CDR3 sequence: CASLKRIQETQYF. The CDR3 DNA reads as TGTGCCAGCCTCAAGCGGATACAAGAGACCCAGTACTTC.

This clonotype was seen repeatedly, ten times or more. The CDR3 loop is CSASRGSYGYTF. The CDR3, as DNA: TGCAGTGCTTCCCGGGGGTCCTATGGCTACACCTTC. The V gene is TRBV20-1, the J gene TRBJ1-2; tentatively, D is TRBD1 (5 bases). CDR1 DFQATT and CDR2 SNEGSKA come from the germline V gene (reference sequence). Deletions cut 5 bases from V and 4 bases from J, with 11 bases between. The CDR3 consists of 12 residues.

This clonotype was detected ten times or more. V and J are TRBV5-1 and TRBJ2-1; D is perhaps TRBD2 (6 bases). This CDR3 has 13 residues. CDR1 and CDR2 from the germline V gene are SGHRS and YFSETQ. Deletions cut 7 bases from V and 4 bases from J, with 12 bases between. The CDR3 DNA follows: TGCGCCAGCGGACTAACAACATACAATGAGCAGTTCTTC. It specifies CASGLTTYNEQFF.

At least ten counts were recorded for this clonotype. The rearrangement links TRBV5-1 to TRBJ2-1; 11 positions match TRBD2. The CDR3 is 17 amino acids. The V gene end was trimmed by 4 bases and the J gene end by 8 bases; junction bases not matched to a gene: 14. Germline loops: CDR1 SGHRS, CDR2 YFSETQ. In DNA form, the CDR3 reads TGCGCCAGCAGCCGGACTAGCGGGTTCCCCGGAGGGGATGAGCAGTTCTTC. As protein: CASSRTSGFPGGDEQFF. The whole variable domain, filled in from reference TRBV5-1 and TRBJ2-1, reads KAGVTQTPRYLIKTRGQQVTLSCSPISGHRSVSWYQQTPGQGLQFLFEYFSETQRNKGNFPGRFSGRQFSNSRSEMNVSTLELGDSALYLCASSRTSGFPGGDEQFFGPGTRLTVL.

This clonotype showed up many times. CDR3 DNA: TGTGCCAGCAGTTTCGGGGGCTACGAGCAGTACTTC. Encoded protein: CASSFGGYEQYF. This sequence joins TRBV12-3 or TRBV12-4 and TRBJ2-7; tentatively, D is TRBD2 (6 bases). The V end lost 3 bases, the J end lost 3 bases, and 6 bases lay between the germline ends. The CDR3 has 12 residues.